The sequence of this T cell receptor (beta chain) was determined in a study of vaccination effects on CD4 cells after COVID-19. General study results and limits: Late post-vaccination samples showed marked contraction of infection- and vaccine-induced clones.

CDR1 and CDR2 from the germline V gene are SGHRS and YFSETQ. Trimming removed 0 bases from V and 6 bases from J, with 11 bases in between. CDR3 length: 14 amino acids. Clones were read by immunoSEQ multiplex PCR, and TCRdb kept only the in-frame ones, dropping some. The repertoire has tens of thousands of clones, under 85% of them found once; the top ten carry 3.5% to 5%. Concerning this clone itself: Its antigen is currently unknown.

Isolating CD4+ T cells followed less than 11 days of culture. Each person got two doses of an mRNA SARS-CoV-2 vaccine, BNT162b2 or mRNA-1273. Nucleocapsid antibody tests were negative, and the vaccine recipients had no prior SARS-CoV-2 infection. The TCR comes from a human donor who received a COVID-19 vaccine. Material: CD4+ T cells from PBMCs cultured without peptide, obtained after COVID-19 vaccination. V usage is TRBV5-1 and J usage is TRBJ2-3; D possibly corresponds to TRBD1 (6 bases). The DNA of the CDR3 is TGCGCCAGCAGCTTGGGACAGGCCCCGGATACGCAGTATTTT. Translating it yields CASSLGQAPDTQYF.